The 14 T cell receptor beta chains below were found in one sample sequenced in a study of T cell responses to AZD1222 COVID-19 vaccine. The protocol was immunoSEQ multiplex PCR, while the TCRdb copy is restricted to in-frame clones and leaves out a portion. Of 95,000 to 150,000 clones in the sample, around 88% were seen once. The source material was peripheral blood, sampled on day 0 of AZD1222 vaccination. Receptors originate from an adult in good health.

This chain joins TRBV2 and TRBJ1-5, with TRBD1 as a possible D gene (6 bases). Germline V gene data show CDR1 as SNHLY and CDR2 as FYNNEI. The CDR3 loop spans 13 amino acids. Trimming removed 5 bases from V and 7 bases from J, with 12 bases in between. The CDR3 sequence: CASSSEGGQPQHF. The CDR3 region has the DNA TGTGCCAGCAGTTCCGAGGGGGGACAGCCCCAGCATTTT.

The V call is TRBV5-1, the J call TRBJ1-4; D remains ambiguous. The CDR3 is 18 amino acids. With 1 base removed from V and 0 bases from J, the gap between germline ends came to 16 bases. Germline CDR1 and CDR2: SGHRS and YFSETQ. The CDR3 loop reads CASSLSPISITTNEKLFF. CDR3 in DNA: TGCGCCAGCAGCTTGAGCCCCATATCGATTACAACTAATGAAAAACTGTTTTTT.

This clone showed up just a few times. The chain is built from TRBV27 and TRBJ2-5, with TRBD1 identical over 9 bases. With V trimmed by 5 bases and J by 4 bases, 2 bases remained unmatched. The germline V gene encodes CDR1 MNHEY and CDR2 SMNVEV (reference sequence). This CDR3 has 13 residues. CDR3 DNA sequence: TGTGCCAGCAGTAGACAGGGGGGAGAGACCCAGTACTTC. It translates to CASSRQGGETQYF.

The chain carries TRBV19 and TRBJ1-1; D call uncertain. This CDR3 is 13 amino acids long. Germline V lookup: CDR1 LNHDA, CDR2 SQIVND (reference sequence). V was trimmed by 10 bases and J by 2 bases, leaving 14 bases between them. For the CDR3, the DNA is TGTGCCACCGACGCACCTTTCAACACTGAAGCTTTCTTT. This gives the protein CATDAPFNTEAFF.

This clone was counted a few times. V and J are TRBV7-9 and TRBJ2-7, with 9 bases lining up with TRBD1. Losses at the gene ends were 1 base for V and 4 bases for J; bases not matched to a gene: 2. The CDR3 runs 14 residues. Germline assignment: CDR1 SEHNR and CDR2 FQNEAQ (reference sequence). This CDR3 reads CASSLGDREYEQYF. CDR3 nucleotides: TGTGCCAGCAGCTTAGGGGACAGGGAATACGAGCAGTACTTC. The full variable domain, completed using reference TRBV7-9 and TRBJ2-7, is DTGVSQNPRHKITKRGQNVTFRCDPISEHNRLYWYRQTLGQGPEFLTYFQNEAQLEKSRLLSDRFSAERPKGSFSTLEIQRTEQGDSAMYLCASSLGDREYEQYFGPGTRLTVT.

The chain recombines TRBV9 with TRBJ2-5, with 9 bases fitting TRBD2. V trimming: 0 bases; J trimming: 9 bases; junction bases outside the gene matches: 3. The CDR3 totals 13 residues. Germline lookup yields CDR1 SGDLS and CDR2 YYNGEE. The DNA for the CDR3 is TGTGCCAGCAGCGTAGCTAGCGGGGAGGCCCAGTACTTC. It specifies CASSVASGEAQYF.

This clone has more than one count but fewer than ten. The chain joins TRBV14 to TRBJ2-3; 9 bases are a match to TRBD2. Trimming removed 3 bases from V and 0 bases from J; junction bases left unmatched: 7. Germline values: CDR1 SGHDN, CDR2 FVKESK. The CDR3 is 17 amino acids. The CDR3 DNA follows: TGTGCCAGCAGCCACGCCGCTAGCGGGAAAAGCACAGATACGCAGTATTTT. Its translation is CASSHAASGKSTDTQYF.

This chain uses TRBV6-1 with TRBJ1-4, with D hard to call. This CDR3 is built from 15 residues. Trimming left V 1 base short and J 0 bases short, with 6 bases between. Per germline, CDR1 MNHNS and CDR2 SASEGT. CDR3 loop: CASSEGTTTNEKLFF. CDR3 DNA: TGTGCCAGCAGTGAAGGGACCACAACTAATGAAAAACTGTTTTTT.

This clone was observed a few times. The chain links TRBV27 to TRBJ2-7; no reliable D call. In germline, CDR1 is MNHEY, CDR2 SMNVEV (reference sequence). V was pared by 2 bases and J by 3 bases, with 14 bases between. The CDR3 runs to 15 residues. The CDR3 reads CASSLGSGPIYEQYF. In DNA, the CDR3 is TGTGCCAGCAGTTTAGGATCTGGGCCCATCTACGAGCAGTACTTC.

The chain is built from TRBV9 and TRBJ2-3, with 9 bases lining up with TRBD2. This CDR3 comprises 17 residues. Trimming took 0 bases from V and 0 from J; bases not matched to a gene: 5. Germline lookup yields CDR1 SGDLS and CDR2 YYNGEE. The CDR3 DNA reads TGTGCCAGCAGCGTAGCGACTAGCGGTACTAGCACAGATACGCAGTATTTT. This encodes CASSVATSGTSTDTQYF.

V and J are TRBV5-1 and TRBJ1-1; D is possibly TRBD1 (5 bases). Germline V CDR1 and CDR2: SGHRS, YFSETQ. V was clipped by 6 bases and J by 4 bases, with 13 bases between them. This CDR3 spans 13 amino acids. CDR3: CASKVQVSTEAFF. The CDR3 DNA sequence: TGCGCCAGCAAGGTACAGGTGTCCACTGAAGCTTTCTTT.

The CDR3 sequence: CASSEGSPGTEAFF. The DNA for the CDR3 is TGTGCCAGCAGTGAGGGCAGCCCGGGGACTGAAGCTTTCTTT. The chain combines TRBV2 with TRBJ1-1, with D unresolved. The CDR3 contains 14 residues. Trimming removed 3 bases at V and 5 bases at J, with 13 bases between. CDR1 and CDR2 from the germline V gene are SNHLY and FYNNEI.

The chain has TRBV7-2 and TRBJ2-3; TRBD2 is a possible D gene (6 bases). V was pared by 3 bases and J by 10 bases, with 23 bases between. In germline, CDR1 is SGHTA, CDR2 FQGNSA. The CDR3 totals 16 residues. The CDR3 DNA reads as TGTGCCAGCAGCTTTTCGGGGACTTTACCAACCCCGGCGCAGTATTTT. This sequence encodes CASSFSGTLPTPAQYF.

This sequence joins TRBV5-1 and TRBJ2-7; 12 bases match TRBD1. Germline V gene lookup returns CDR1 SGHRS and CDR2 YFSETQ. After removal of 4 bases from V and 5 bases from J, the junction contained 4 bases not matched to a gene. The length of the CDR3 is 14 residues. The CDR3 region is CASSTGQGADEQYF. The CDR3, as DNA: TGCGCCAGCAGCACGGGACAGGGGGCCGACGAGCAGTACTTC.